Below, 25 T cell receptor beta chains from the same sample are listed, as sequenced in a study of identical twins. TCRdb analysed the 5' RACE reads with MiXCR anew, one entry per CDR3 protein. The sample yields more than 650,000 distinct CDR3 sequences, approximately 6% seen once. Sequencing input: naive T cells sorted from blood. The receptor set was obtained from a man younger than 35 in good health.

This clonotype was seen many times. The chain couples TRBV20-1 to TRBJ1-2; D not resolved. The CDR3 spans 13 residues. Looked up from germline, CDR1 is DFQATT and CDR2 is SNEGSKA (reference sequence). Trimming cost V 1 base and J 9 bases, with 15 bases left between them. This CDR3 reads CSARAPGESSYTF. In DNA form, the CDR3 reads TGCAGTGCTAGAGCCCCGGGCGAGTCGAGCTACACCTTC.

In this sample, this clonotype turned up a few times. V is TRBV6-5 and J is TRBJ1-4; D uncertain. Germline-derived CDR1 and CDR2 are MNHEY and SVGAGI. The CDR3 is made up of 13 amino acids. V lost 0 bases and J 5 bases, leaving 4 bases between the germline ends. CDR3 residues: CASSYSRNEKLFF. CDR3 bases: TGTGCCAGCAGTTACTCACGGAATGAAAAACTGTTTTTT.

The table lists this clonotype with many counts. The chain combines TRBV20-1 with TRBJ2-1, with D possibly called TRBD1 or TRBD2 (5 bases each). Germline CDR1 DFQATT, CDR2 SNEGSKA (reference sequence). This CDR3 comprises 15 residues. Deletions cut 0 bases from V and 2 bases from J, with 11 bases between. This CDR3 is CSARDPRGTYNEQFF. In DNA form, the CDR3 reads TGCAGTGCTAGAGATCCCCGGGGCACCTACAATGAGCAGTTCTTC.

This clonotype was observed many times. The rearrangement uses TRBV12-3 or TRBV12-4 and TRBJ1-5; D is unclear. Trimming removed 4 bases at V and 4 bases at J, with 11 bases between. The CDR3 extends over 14 amino acids. In DNA, the CDR3 is TGTGCCAGCAGTTCTCCTACGGCTAATCAGCCCCAGCATTTT. Its protein product is CASSSPTANQPQHF.

In its sample, this clonotype was seen many times. The rearrangement joins TRBV18 to TRBJ2-5; D possibly corresponds to TRBD1 (5 bases). V was clipped by 3 bases and J by 1 base, with 9 bases between them. Germline V gene data show CDR1 as KGHSH and CDR2 as LQKENI. This CDR3 region has 14 residues. CDR3 coding DNA: TGTGCCAGCTCACCCCTCGACAGCCAAGAGACCCAGTACTTC. It is translated as CASSPLDSQETQYF.

The chain couples TRBV18 to TRBJ1-1; no clear D gene. Trimming cost V 4 bases and J 1 base, with 16 bases left between them. CDR1 is KGHSH and CDR2 is LQKENI in the germline V gene. The CDR3 runs 16 residues. The CDR3 loop is CASSLLPTRRNTEAFF. As DNA, the CDR3 is TGTGCCAGCTCACTCCTGCCGACAAGGCGGAACACTGAAGCTTTCTTT.

This clonotype showed up many times. The chain has TRBV29-1 and TRBJ2-1; 8 positions match TRBD2. The CDR3 totals 14 residues. V lost 6 bases, J lost 8 bases, and 12 bases stayed unmatched. CDR1 and CDR2 from the germline V gene are SQVTM and ANQGSEA. The CDR3 bases are TGCAGCGTCGCTGGGGGTAGCGGGGCGGATGAGCAGTTCTTC. This encodes CSVAGGSGADEQFF.

The chain recombines TRBV4-1 with TRBJ2-4; possibly TRBD1 for D (6 bases). Deletions cut 1 base from V and 7 bases from J, with 14 bases between. CDR3 length equals 15 residues. The germline gives CDR1 MGHRA, CDR2 YSYEKL. The chain's CDR3 is CASSQVGGQGNIQYF. As DNA, the CDR3 is TGCGCCAGCAGCCAAGTAGGGGGACAAGGGAACATTCAGTACTTC.

This clonotype was detected many times. The chain combines TRBV27 with TRBJ2-7; D may be TRBD1 or TRBD2 (5 bases each). The CDR3 spans 13 residues. Trimming removed 5 bases at V and 5 bases at J, with 13 bases between. CDR1 and CDR2 (germline): MNHEY, SMNVEV (reference sequence). The CDR3 reads CASSPGTRNEQYF. Here the CDR3 DNA reads TGTGCCAGCAGTCCGGGGACGAGAAACGAGCAGTACTTC.

The chain links TRBV13 to TRBJ2-1; maybe TRBD2 (6 bases). The germline V and J ends were trimmed by 5 bases and 12 bases, with 14 bases remaining between them. Per germline, CDR1 PRHDT and CDR2 FYEKMQ (reference sequence). The CDR3 runs 12 residues. The CDR3 is CASSIASAVQFF. The CDR3 DNA is TGTGCCAGCAGCATAGCTAGCGCCGTGCAGTTCTTC. Filled out from reference TRBV13 and TRBJ2-1, the complete variable domain reads AAGVIQSPRHLIKEKRETATLKCYPIPRHDTVYWYQQGPGQDPQFLISFYEKMQSDKGSIPDRFSAQQFSDYHSELNMSSLELGDSALYFCASSIASAVQFFGPGTRLTVL.

The chain is built from TRBV6-5 and TRBJ2-3, with D uncertain. Germline lookup yields CDR1 MNHEY and CDR2 SVGAGI. The CDR3 length is 12 residues. V was cut by 2 bases and J by 5 bases, with 5 bases left in between. The CDR3 is CASSYDLDTQYF. The DNA for the CDR3 is TGTGCCAGCAGTTACGATCTAGATACGCAGTATTTT.

The chain is built from TRBV7-8 and TRBJ1-5; perhaps TRBD1 as D (6 bases). CDR1 and CDR2 from the germline V gene are SGHVS and FQNEAQ. Trimming took off 1 base at V and 5 bases at J, with 18 bases between the two ends. The CDR3 runs 17 residues. The CDR3 region has the DNA TGTGCCAGCAGCTTAGACCCCGTGCAGGGGATGTATCAGCCCCAGCATTTT. Residues: CASSLDPVQGMYQPQHF.

About this clonotype: Sequence at one end of the junction differs from germline and may be a read error. The chain carries TRBV11-2 and TRBJ1-6, with 9 nucleotides matching TRBD1. CDR1 is SGHAT, CDR2 FQNNGV, per germline. This CDR3 spans 15 amino acids. CDR3 protein: CASSFPDRGNSPLHF. CDR3 DNA: TGTGCCAGCAGCTTCCCGGACAGGGGAAATTCACCCCTCCACTTC.

This chain joins TRBV24-1 and TRBJ2-5, with D unresolved. Trimming stripped 9 bases from V and 2 bases from J, with 18 bases between. Germline loops: CDR1 KGHDR, CDR2 SFDVKD. The CDR3 loop spans 15 amino acids. CDR3 protein: CATYRGRQRQETQYF. The CDR3 DNA reads TGTGCCACCTATCGAGGCCGGCAAAGACAAGAGACCCAGTACTTC.

This clonotype showed up many times. The CDR3 coding sequence is TGCAGCGTTAGAGGGGTGGTTACAGATACGCAGTATTTT. It encodes CSVRGVVTDTQYF. The chain has TRBV29-1 and TRBJ2-3; D possibly matches TRBD1 or TRBD2 (5 bases each). Germline V gene sequence: CDR1 SQVTM, CDR2 ANQGSEA. With 5 bases removed from V and 3 bases from J, the gap between germline ends came to 12 bases. CDR3 length: 13 residues.

This clonotype was counted between two and nine times. V is TRBV7-2 and J is TRBJ2-7, with 8 bases lining up with TRBD1. V was pared by 4 bases and J by 5 bases, with 10 bases of the junction left unmatched. This CDR3 is built from 15 residues. From germline, CDR1 is SGHTA and CDR2 FQGNSA. The DNA of the CDR3 is TGTGCCAGCAGCTCGGACAGGGTTGGTTTCAACGAGCAGTACTTC. It specifies CASSSDRVGFNEQYF.

This clonotype was observed at least ten times. This chain links TRBV28 with TRBJ2-1; D is perhaps TRBD2 (6 bases). This CDR3 contains 15 residues. Between the trimmed V and J ends, which lost 8 bases and 2 bases, there was a span of 16 bases. The germline V gene encodes CDR1 MDHEN and CDR2 SYDVKM. This CDR3 is CASSVRRDPYNEQFF. CDR3 sequence (DNA): TGTGCCAGCTCGGTACGGAGGGACCCCTACAATGAGCAGTTCTTC.

The chain joins TRBV20-1 to TRBJ2-2; 9 bases map to TRBD1. The CDR3 spans 14 residues. Germline lookup yields CDR1 DFQATT and CDR2 SNEGSKA (reference sequence). Trimming took 3 bases from V and 7 from J; bases not matched to a gene: 6. The CDR3 DNA sequence: TGCAGTGCTAGCCCAACAGGGGGCTTCGGGGAGCTGTTTTTT. Translating it yields CSASPTGGFGELFF.

The V and J genes are TRBV6-1 and TRBJ1-5; D perhaps matches TRBD1 (6 bases). Trimming removed 2 bases from V and 0 bases from J, with 20 bases in between. Germline lookup yields CDR1 MNHNS and CDR2 SASEGT. This CDR3 spans 19 amino acids. Here the CDR3 DNA reads TGTGCCAGCAGTGAAAAAGACAGGTTGAGAATTTATAGCAATCAGCCCCAGCATTTT. Protein: CASSEKDRLRIYSNQPQHF.

At least ten counts were recorded for this clonotype. This rearrangement joins TRBV10-3 to TRBJ2-2; no definite D call. This CDR3 has 11 residues. Germline V gives CDR1 ENHRY, CDR2 SYGVKD. V lost 11 bases and J lost 4, with 8 bases in between. The CDR3 coding sequence is TGTGCCGCAAAGAGCACCGGGGAGCTGTTTTTT. This gives the protein CAAKSTGELFF.

This clonotype was detected many times. The CDR3 here is CSARDVYEQYF. The CDR3 nucleotides read TGCAGTGCTAGAGACGTCTACGAGCAGTACTTC. The gene calls are TRBV20-1 and TRBJ2-7; D call uncertain. The CDR3 has 11 amino acids. Germline CDR1 reads DFQATT; CDR2 reads SNEGSKA (reference sequence). The V end was cut by 0 bases, the J end by 3 bases, with 3 bases between.

Ten or more counts support this clonotype. The J gene is TRBJ2-7, the V gene TRBV2; no clear D gene. The germline gives CDR1 SNHLY, CDR2 FYNNEI. CDR3 size: 13 residues. Trimming took 1 base from V and 5 from J, leaving 9 bases between them. The CDR3 spells CASSEGRKHEQYF. In nucleotides, the CDR3 is TGTGCCAGCAGTGAAGGAAGGAAGCACGAGCAGTACTTC. The full variable domain, with the rest looked up from reference TRBV2 and TRBJ2-7, is EPEVTQTPSHQVTQMGQEVILRCVPISNHLYFYWYRQILGQKVEFLVSFYNNEISEKSEIFDDQFSVERPDGSNFTLKIRSTKLEDSAMYFCASSEGRKHEQYFGPGTRLTVT.

This clonotype was detected many times. This sequence joins TRBV29-1 and TRBJ2-5, with 8 positions matching TRBD1. Germline-derived CDR1 and CDR2 are SQVTM and ANQGSEA. V gave up 7 bases and J gave up 3 bases; unmatched junction bases: 4. The length of the CDR3 is 12 residues. The CDR3 loop is CSEGQVKETQYF. CDR3 coding DNA: TGCAGCGAGGGACAGGTCAAAGAGACCCAGTACTTC.

This clonotype appeared many times. This chain joins TRBV21-1 and TRBJ2-5; TRBD1 is the table's D call and was not checked against the DNA. TRBV21-1 has pseudogene status. This CDR3 spans 16 amino acids. CDR3 region: CASSRPDRPGQETQYF. The CDR3 DNA is TGTGCCAGCAGCAGGCCGGACAGACCTGGCCAAGAGACCCAGTACTTC.

Many counts were recorded for this clonotype. This CDR3 is CSARFRTSGRLKFF. Here the CDR3 DNA reads TGCAGTGCTAGATTCCGGACTAGCGGGAGATTAAAGTTCTTC. This chain uses TRBV20-1 with TRBJ2-1; TRBD2 aligns across 13 bases. Germline values: CDR1 DFQATT, CDR2 SNEGSKA (reference sequence). The ends lost 2 bases at V and 14 bases at J; junction bases unmatched: 9. The CDR3 is 14 residues long.